The 23 T cell receptor beta chains presented below share a single source sample, sequenced in a study of T cells in Graves' hyperthyroidism and ophthalmopathy. RNA transcripts gave rise to amplified TCR beta CDR3 regions. With the HTBI primer set, the TCR CDR3 went through a first round of RT-PCR. TCRdb re-analysed the multiplex PCR reads in MiXCR, keeping a single row per CDR3 protein. The sample lists 300,000 or so distinct CDR3 sequences, about 17% occurring once. Sequencing input: blood. The source of these receptors is a woman aged 60 to 75 with Graves' ophthalmopathy.

V usage is TRBV5-1 and J usage is TRBJ2-5; D may be TRBD1 (6 bases). Germline CDR1 reads SGHRS; CDR2 reads YFSETQ. V was pared by 2 bases and J by 1 base, with 15 bases between. The CDR3 is 16 residues long. In DNA form, the CDR3 reads TGCGCCAGCAGCTTAGGCCGGGACACTGCCCAAGAGACCCAGTACTTC. Translated, it gives CASSLGRDTAQETQYF.

This clonotype was observed a few times. The V gene is TRBV5-1, the J gene TRBJ2-2; 8 bases map to TRBD2. The junction had 11 bases not matched to a gene; V was cut back by 4 bases and J by 6 bases. The CDR3 runs 16 residues. Germline lookup yields CDR1 SGHRS and CDR2 YFSETQ. The CDR3 protein is CASSLAGGDPPGELFF. The CDR3 nucleotides read TGCGCCAGCAGCCTGGCGGGGGGCGATCCGCCCGGGGAGCTGTTTTTT. The complete variable domain, with remaining parts taken from reference TRBV5-1 and TRBJ2-2, reads KAGVTQTPRYLIKTRGQQVTLSCSPISGHRSVSWYQQTPGQGLQFLFEYFSETQRNKGNFPGRFSGRQFSNSRSEMNVSTLELGDSALYLCASSLAGGDPPGELFFGEGSRLTVL.

This clonotype was seen many times. The chain is built from TRBV20-1 and TRBJ1-2; D gene uncertain. The germline V and J ends were trimmed by 3 bases and 4 bases, with 15 bases remaining between them. The CDR3 consists of 14 residues. Germline CDR1 and CDR2: DFQATT and SNEGSKA (reference sequence). This CDR3 is CSASYPQNFYGYTF. The CDR3, as DNA: TGCAGTGCTAGTTACCCCCAGAATTTCTATGGCTACACCTTC.

This clonotype came up many times. The chain carries TRBV19 and TRBJ2-1; D call uncertain. This CDR3 comprises 12 residues. Trimming removed 6 bases from V and 6 bases from J, with 9 bases in between. In germline, CDR1 is LNHDA, CDR2 SQIVND (reference sequence). The CDR3 coding sequence is TGTGCCAGTAGCCAGTGGGGCAATGAGCAGTTCTTC. Encoded protein: CASSQWGNEQFF.

J is TRBJ2-1 and V is TRBV6-2 or TRBV6-3, with TRBD2 matching 11 bases. CDR1 MNHEY and CDR2 SVGEGT come from the germline V gene. The CDR3 has 19 residues. Trimming took 7 bases from V and 0 from J; bases not matched to a gene: 14. The CDR3 protein is CASTPRRGTSGSSYNEQFF. CDR3 sequence (DNA): TGTGCCAGCACCCCACGAAGGGGGACTAGCGGAAGCTCCTACAATGAGCAGTTCTTC.

The J gene is TRBJ2-5, the V gene TRBV7-2; 12 bases map to TRBD2. This CDR3 spans 18 amino acids. With V trimmed by 0 bases and J by 6 bases, 11 bases remained unmatched. CDR1 and CDR2 from the germline V gene are SGHTA and FQGNSA. CDR3 coding DNA: TGTGCCAGCAGCTTAGCTAGGGGAATACTAGCGGGGGGCAAGACCCAGTACTTC. It codes for CASSLARGILAGGKTQYF.

This clonotype appeared many times. This chain joins TRBV20-1 and TRBJ2-7; 9 bases are shared with TRBD2. The CDR3 sequence is 14 residues long. The germline gives CDR1 DFQATT, CDR2 SNEGSKA (reference sequence). V was clipped by 6 bases and J by 0 bases; unmatched bases: 6. The CDR3 DNA reads as TGCAGTGCCTACAGCGGGGGGAACTCCTACGAGCAGTACTTC. Its translation: CSAYSGGNSYEQYF.

CDR3 bases: TGTGCCAGCAGCTCAGGGGAGGCACGAGTCACTGAAGCTTTCTTT. Amino acids: CASSSGEARVTEAFF. The chain has TRBV9 and TRBJ1-1, with D perhaps matching TRBD1 (6 bases). The germline CDR1 and CDR2 sequences are SGDLS and YYNGEE. The CDR3 has 15 residues. Trimming cost V 4 bases and J 4 bases, with 17 bases left between them.

The chain carries TRBV6-2 or TRBV6-3 and TRBJ2-2, with TRBD1 matching over 8 bases. The V gene end was trimmed by 6 bases and the J gene end by 0 bases; junction bases not matched to a gene: 3. The germline gives CDR1 MNHEY, CDR2 SVGEGT. The CDR3 sequence is 15 residues long. The CDR3 here is CASRTGGANTGELFF. DNA of the CDR3: TGTGCCAGCAGAACAGGGGGAGCGAACACCGGGGAGCTGTTTTTT.

The J gene is TRBJ2-3, the V gene TRBV28; 11 bases match TRBD2. After removal of 2 bases from V and 2 bases from J, the junction contained 3 bases not matched to a gene. The CDR3 totals 16 residues. Germline-derived CDR1 and CDR2 are MDHEN and SYDVKM. CDR3 amino acids: CASSLPSGRPTDTQYF. Here the CDR3 DNA reads TGTGCCAGCAGTTTACCTAGCGGGAGGCCCACAGATACGCAGTATTTT.

This clonotype was recorded at least ten times. V gene TRBV27 combines with J gene TRBJ2-2; maybe TRBD1 (8 bases). Per the germline V gene, CDR1 is MNHEY and CDR2 is SMNVEV (reference sequence). Trimming cost V 2 bases and J 7 bases, with 17 bases left between them. The CDR3 loop spans 16 amino acids. The chain's CDR3 is CASSLPIQGGGGELFF. Here the CDR3 DNA reads TGTGCCAGCAGTTTACCAATACAGGGGGGGGGCGGGGAGCTGTTTTTT.

The chain combines TRBV7-2 with TRBJ1-4; D is unclear. Germline V gene sequence: CDR1 SGHTA, CDR2 FQGNSA. CDR3 size: 16 residues. V lost 2 bases and J lost 10, with 20 bases in between. CDR3 region: CASSLNPAGLGGKLFF. CDR3 bases: TGTGCCAGCAGCTTAAATCCGGCCGGTCTAGGTGGAAAACTGTTTTTT.

This clonotype was seen many times. The chain joins TRBV6-2 or TRBV6-3 to TRBJ2-7; 7 nucleotides agree with TRBD1. J gave up 6 bases and V 5 bases, and 10 bases lay outside the gene matches. From germline, CDR1 is MNHEY and CDR2 SVGEGT. The CDR3 loop spans 14 amino acids. The CDR3 DNA reads as TGTGCCAGCAGTCCCACACGTACAGGGGCCGAGCAGTACTTC. Translation gives CASSPTRTGAEQYF.

This sequence joins TRBV7-8 and TRBJ1-3; the match to TRBD1 covers 7 bases. V lost 5 bases, J lost 4 bases, and 5 bases stayed unmatched. Per germline, CDR1 SGHVS and CDR2 FQNEAQ. The CDR3 loop spans 14 amino acids. CDR3 protein: CASSLTGLGNTIYF. The CDR3 DNA sequence: TGTGCCAGCAGCCTGACAGGGCTCGGAAACACCATATATTTT. The variable domain in full, with the rest retrieved from reference TRBV7-8 and TRBJ1-3, is GAGVSQSPRYKVAKRGQDVALRCDPISGHVSLFWYQQALGQGPEFLTYFQNEAQLDKSGLPSDRFFAERPEGSVSTLKIQRTQQEDSAVYLCASSLTGLGNTIYFGEGSWLTVV.

This clonotype has more than one count but fewer than ten. This chain connects TRBV18 to TRBJ1-6; no firm D call. CDR1 KGHSH and CDR2 LQKENI come from the germline V gene. The CDR3 covers 13 residues. V lost 5 bases and J lost 9, with 11 bases in between. CDR3 residues: CASSISETSPLHF. The DNA of the CDR3 is TGTGCCAGCTCAATCTCGGAAACTTCACCCCTCCACTTT.

In this sample, this clonotype turned up a few times. The V call is TRBV9, the J call TRBJ2-3, with no clear D. V was pared by 6 bases and J by 1 base, with 9 bases between. This CDR3 spans 13 amino acids. The germline V gene has CDR1 SGDLS and CDR2 YYNGEE. CDR3 sequence (DNA): TGTGCCAGCACCCCTTTGGGCACAGATACGCAGTATTTT. It translates to CASTPLGTDTQYF.

The sample holds many counts of this clonotype. The rearrangement joins TRBV7-2 to TRBJ2-3; 11 positions agree with TRBD1. V lost 6 bases, J lost 4 bases, and 12 bases stayed unmatched. The germline gives CDR1 SGHTA, CDR2 FQGNSA. The CDR3 contains 17 residues. The CDR3: CASSRVAGTGGSDTQYF. The CDR3, as DNA: TGTGCCAGCAGTCGGGTAGCCGGGACAGGGGGTTCAGATACGCAGTATTTT.

V is TRBV5-6 and J is TRBJ1-6; D is possibly TRBD1 (5 bases). The CDR3 runs to 16 residues. Trimming left V 2 bases short and J 5 bases short, with 14 bases between. Germline V gene sequence: CDR1 SGHDT, CDR2 YYEEEE. For the CDR3, the DNA is TGTGCCAGCAGCTTTACCGGGACGGAAAATAATTCACCCCTCCACTTT. Protein sequence: CASSFTGTENNSPLHF.

The chain links TRBV4-2 to TRBJ1-1, with 7 bases identical to TRBD1. CDR3 length equals 14 residues. Germline V gives CDR1 LGHNA, CDR2 YNFKEQ. J gave up 9 bases and V 0 bases, and 7 bases lay outside the gene matches. The CDR3 region has the DNA TGTGCCAGCAGCCAAGACCTGCGACAGGGCAAAGCTTTCTTT. Protein sequence: CASSQDLRQGKAFF.

The chain joins TRBV19 to TRBJ2-4; no clear D. V was clipped by 1 base and J by 9 bases, with 13 bases between them. CDR3 size: 14 residues. Germline V gives CDR1 LNHDA, CDR2 SQIVND (reference sequence). The CDR3 region is CASSIVASRPIQYF. CDR3 bases: TGTGCCAGTAGTATAGTTGCGAGCCGCCCCATTCAGTACTTC. Drawing the rest from reference TRBV19 and TRBJ2-4, the complete variable domain is DGGITQSPKYLFRKEGQNVTLSCEQNLNHDAMYWYRQDPGQGLRLIYYSQIVNDFQKGDIAEGYSVSREKKESFPLTVTSAQKNPTAFYLCASSIVASRPIQYFGAGTRLSVL.

This clonotype was detected many times. The rearrangement joins TRBV20-1 to TRBJ2-5; 15 nucleotides match TRBD2. Trimming at V came to 6 bases and at J to 7 bases, leaving 12 bases not matched to a gene. The CDR3 length is 16 residues. Germline assignment: CDR1 DFQATT and CDR2 SNEGSKA (reference sequence). DNA for the CDR3: TGCAGTGCCGGTCAGGGACTAGCGGGAGGCCAGGGGACCCAGTACTTC. Its protein product is CSAGQGLAGGQGTQYF.

This clonotype was counted many times. This chain links TRBV12-3 or TRBV12-4 with TRBJ2-2; possible D gene TRBD1, 5 bases. Trimming shortened V by 3 bases and J by 1 base, and 9 bases separated the two germline ends. This CDR3 contains 15 residues. CDR3 nucleotides: TGTGCCAGCAGTTTCGCAGGGCGGAACACCGGGGAGCTGTTTTTT. This encodes CASSFAGRNTGELFF.

CDR3 sequence (DNA): TGTGCCAGCAAGTGGGAGCCGGGTGAGCAGTTCTTC. It encodes CASKWEPGEQFF. The chain is built from TRBV5-5 and TRBJ2-1; D may be TRBD2 (5 bases). The CDR3 covers 12 residues. CDR1 and CDR2 (germline): SGHKS, YYEKEE (reference sequence). The V end lost 6 bases, the J end lost 9 bases, and 13 bases lay between the germline ends.